Below, 18 T cell receptor beta chains from the same sample are listed, as sequenced in a study of molecular identifiers for immune sequencing clone quantification. TCRdb re-analysed the PCR reads in MiXCR, keeping a single row per CDR3 protein. The data contain about 630,000 distinct CDR3 sequences, over 25% of them singletons. The sample comprised naive CD8+ T cells from blood, with Jurkat cell RNA spiked in. Subset noted: FACS-sorted CD8+CD4-CCR7+CD45RA+ naive T cells. All receptors come from a human donor in good health. Some libraries in this study had Jurkat cell RNA spiked in.

This clonotype was detected ten times or more. This chain links TRBV5-6 with TRBJ1-1; 9 bases fit TRBD1. This CDR3 is 16 amino acids long. Germline loops: CDR1 SGHDT, CDR2 YYEEEE. V shed 4 bases and J 0 bases; nucleotides not matched to a gene: 7. CDR3 in amino acids: CASSSGTGRLNTEAFF. The CDR3 DNA sequence: TGTGCCAGCAGCAGTGGGACAGGGAGGCTGAACACTGAAGCTTTCTTT.

The table lists this clonotype with many counts. This chain links TRBV4-1 with TRBJ1-1; no definite D call. Trimming cost V 0 bases and J 6 bases, with 11 bases left between them. CDR3 length equals 14 residues. The germline V gene encodes CDR1 MGHRA and CDR2 YSYEKL. Here the CDR3 DNA reads TGCGCCAGCAGCCAAGATGCCCACACCCCTGAAGCTTTCTTT. Amino acid sequence: CASSQDAHTPEAFF.

This clonotype was recorded a few times. The chain recombines TRBV24-1 with TRBJ1-5; D unresolved. CDR3 size: 14 residues. In germline, CDR1 is KGHDR, CDR2 SFDVKD. Trimming removed 9 bases from V and 0 bases from J, with 11 bases in between. Here the CDR3 DNA reads TGTGCCACCTTACAGTGGCTTAGCAATCAGCCCCAGCATTTT. This codes for CATLQWLSNQPQHF.

The chain joins TRBV4-3 to TRBJ2-7, with TRBD1 matching over 8 bases. Germline V gives CDR1 LGHNA, CDR2 YSLEER. V dropped 0 bases and J dropped 2; count of bases not matched to a gene: 6. The CDR3 is made up of 16 amino acids. The chain's CDR3 is CASSQDRDRLPYEQYF. CDR3 coding DNA: TGCGCCAGCAGCCAAGATCGGGACAGGCTCCCCTACGAGCAGTACTTC.

A few counts support this clonotype. This sequence joins TRBV12-3 or TRBV12-4 and TRBJ2-7; 11 nucleotides line up with TRBD1. The V and J ends lost 5 bases and 0 bases, in that order; junction bases with no gene match: 6. CDR3 length equals 16 residues. CDR3 amino acids: CASSERGTGGSYEQYF. CDR3 bases: TGTGCCAGCAGTGAACGCGGGACAGGGGGCTCCTACGAGCAGTACTTC.

Remarks on this clonotype: A read error is possible here, since a much larger clone lies one base away. This CDR3 is missing its conserved last phenylalanine or tryptophan, likely due to a read error. The gene calls are TRBV28 and TRBJ2-5, with TRBD2 matching 14 bases. The CDR3 covers 17 residues. CDR1 and CDR2 from the germline V gene are MDHEN and SYDVKM. V shed 8 bases, J shed 1 base, and the junction held 9 bases outside the gene matches. CDR3 nucleotides: TGTGCCAGCCGCTGGACTAGCGGGAGGAGGGGCCAAGAGACCCAGTACCTC. Translating gives CASRWTSGRRGQETQYL.

The chain employs TRBV13 and TRBJ2-5; D possibly corresponds to TRBD2 (7 bases). V was clipped by 6 bases and J by 2 bases, with 16 bases between them. Germline loops: CDR1 PRHDT, CDR2 FYEKMQ (reference sequence). The CDR3 runs to 15 residues. CDR3 in DNA: TGTGCCAGCAGTTATCGGGGGGCGGGACAAGAGACCCAGTACTTC. Amino acid sequence: CASSYRGAGQETQYF.

This clonotype was recorded at least ten times. The rearrangement links TRBV20-1 to TRBJ1-5; the D is unclear. Germline CDR1 reads DFQATT; CDR2 reads SNEGSKA (reference sequence). The V gene lost 3 bases and the J gene lost 0 bases, with 6 bases spanning the gap. The CDR3 loop spans 13 amino acids. DNA of the CDR3: TGCAGTGCTAGGCCGGATAGCAATCAGCCCCAGCATTTT. Translating it yields CSARPDSNQPQHF.

This clonotype turned up a few times. This chain links TRBV12-3 or TRBV12-4 with TRBJ1-1; 7 bases are a match to TRBD1. Trimming removed 6 bases from V and 0 bases from J; junction bases left unmatched: 4. The CDR3 spans 14 residues. The DNA for the CDR3 is TGTGCCAGCAGCCGGGACAGACTGAACACTGAAGCTTTCTTT. Its translation: CASSRDRLNTEAFF.

The sample holds many counts of this clonotype. The chain joins TRBV13 to TRBJ2-5; 9 bases align to TRBD2. The V and J ends lost 4 bases and 6 bases, in that order; junction bases with no gene match: 3. This CDR3 is built from 13 residues. Germline values: CDR1 PRHDT, CDR2 FYEKMQ (reference sequence). The CDR3 DNA reads TGTGCCAGCAGCTGGGGACTAGCAAAGACCCAGTACTTC. It yields the protein CASSWGLAKTQYF.

The CDR3 region is CASSQPGQGNYEQYF. Written as DNA, the CDR3 is TGTGCCAGCAGCCAACCGGGACAAGGGAACTACGAGCAGTACTTC. The chain employs TRBV7-9 and TRBJ2-7; the D gene is possibly TRBD1 (6 bases). Trimming left V 5 bases short and J 3 bases short, with 17 bases between. The CDR3 contains 15 residues. The germline V gene encodes CDR1 SEHNR and CDR2 FQNEAQ (reference sequence).

V is TRBV28 and J is TRBJ2-7, with D unclear. The germline CDR1 and CDR2 sequences are MDHEN and SYDVKM. CDR3 length: 12 residues. V was pared by 3 bases and J by 5 bases, with 8 bases between. The CDR3 loop is CASSFSVHEQYF. The DNA of the CDR3 is TGTGCCAGCAGTTTCAGTGTCCACGAGCAGTACTTC.

This clonotype was detected many times. The genes are TRBV20-1 and TRBJ1-1; D remains ambiguous. Looked up from germline, CDR1 is DFQATT and CDR2 is SNEGSKA (reference sequence). V shed 4 bases and J shed 1 base, with 7 bases lying between them. This CDR3 is built from 12 residues. This chain's CDR3 is CSATDGNTEAFF. In DNA, the CDR3 is TGCAGTGCTACGGACGGGAACACTGAAGCTTTCTTT.

This clonotype was observed many times. The CDR3 DNA reads TGCAGTGCTAGAGATCACGAGGGTGCCAAAAACATTCAGTACTTC. It translates to CSARDHEGAKNIQYF. This chain uses TRBV20-1 with TRBJ2-4; D may be TRBD2 (5 bases). The CDR3 is 15 amino acids. CDR1 and CDR2 (germline): DFQATT, SNEGSKA (reference sequence). Trimming removed 0 bases at V and 1 base at J, with 10 bases between.

The rearrangement uses TRBV7-9 and TRBJ1-2; no clear D gene. The V end lost 1 base, the J end lost 4 bases, and 10 bases lay between the germline ends. The germline CDR1 and CDR2 sequences are SEHNR and FQNEAQ (reference sequence). This CDR3 has 14 amino acids. As DNA, the CDR3 is TGTGCCAGCAGCTTAGTAGGGTCGGCCTATGGCTACACCTTC. Amino acid sequence: CASSLVGSAYGYTF. The full variable domain, completed using reference TRBV7-9 and TRBJ1-2, is DTGVSQNPRHKITKRGQNVTFRCDPISEHNRLYWYRQTLGQGPEFLTYFQNEAQLEKSRLLSDRFSAERPKGSFSTLEIQRTEQGDSAMYLCASSLVGSAYGYTFGSGTRLTVV.

The rearrangement joins TRBV12-3 or TRBV12-4 to TRBJ2-2; D tentatively fits TRBD1 or TRBD2 (6 bases each). The CDR3 has 19 amino acids. The ends were cut back, 4 bases at V and 5 bases at J, with 26 bases in the middle. CDR3 sequence reads: CASSWSGHLSGGGTGELFF. In DNA, the CDR3 is TGTGCCAGCAGTTGGTCGGGGCATCTTAGCGGAGGGGGGACCGGGGAGCTGTTTTTT.

This clonotype turned up a few times. J is TRBJ2-1 and V is TRBV4-3, with D perhaps TRBD1 (6 bases). The CDR3 runs to 16 residues. Trimming took off 0 bases at V and 4 bases at J, with 13 bases between the two ends. Per the germline V gene, CDR1 is LGHNA and CDR2 is YSLEER. CDR3 sequence reads: CASSQDPAGVYNEQFF. The CDR3 nucleotides are TGCGCCAGCAGCCAAGATCCAGCAGGGGTGTACAATGAGCAGTTCTTC.

The chain employs TRBV27 and TRBJ2-7; 10 nucleotides line up with TRBD2. The CDR3 is 15 amino acids. The V and J ends lost 5 bases and 2 bases, in that order; junction bases with no gene match: 6. In germline, CDR1 is MNHEY, CDR2 SMNVEV (reference sequence). The CDR3 spells CASSINSGRTYEQYF. The CDR3 DNA reads TGTGCCAGCAGTATCAATAGCGGGAGGACCTACGAGCAGTACTTC.